The clone carrying this TCR beta chain was observed at least ten times. Its target is not known. The data derive from a study of T-cell memory formation after mild COVID-19. Across the study: The TCR clusters were mostly specific to one donor.

Study results and limitations: The study found balanced CD4/CD8 in clones contracting day 15 to 85 and a CD4+ lean in later expanders. CD4+ contracting clones were mainly CM and EM; CD8+ ones, EMRA. The study detected some responding clones in pre-infection memory, suggesting cross-reactive memory joined.

Using its own MiXCR run on the 5' RACE reads, TCRdb lists one record per CDR3 protein. The sample yields a few hundred thousand distinct CDR3 sequences, more than 8% seen once. After removal of 2 bases from V and 5 bases from J, the junction contained 7 bases not matched to a gene. The CDR3 has 15 amino acids. Germline V gene data show CDR1 as ENHRY and CDR2 as SYGVKD. Specimen: PBMCs or a T cell subset sorted from them (not recorded which). The V call is TRBV10-3, the J call TRBJ2-7; 9 bases match TRBD2. The clonotype was recovered from a man between 18 and 29 years old who had mild COVID-19 (a few samples of this study predate the infection). Cell type and time point are not known. The CDR3 is CAISELTGTSNEQYF. CDR3 sequence (DNA): TGTGCCATCAGTGAGCTTACCGGGACTAGCAACGAGCAGTACTTC.